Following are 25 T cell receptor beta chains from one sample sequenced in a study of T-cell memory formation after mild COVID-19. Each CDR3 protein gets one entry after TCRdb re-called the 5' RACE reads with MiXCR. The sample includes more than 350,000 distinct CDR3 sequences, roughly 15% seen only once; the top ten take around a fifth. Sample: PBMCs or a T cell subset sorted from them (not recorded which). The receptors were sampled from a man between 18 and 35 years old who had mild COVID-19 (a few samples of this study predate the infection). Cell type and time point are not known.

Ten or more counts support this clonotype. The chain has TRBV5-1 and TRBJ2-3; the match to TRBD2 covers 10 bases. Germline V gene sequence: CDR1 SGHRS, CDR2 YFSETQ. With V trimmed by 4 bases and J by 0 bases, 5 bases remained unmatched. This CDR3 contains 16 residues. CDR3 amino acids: CASSLSGGTSTDTQYF. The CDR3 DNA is TGCGCCAGCAGCCTTAGCGGGGGGACTAGCACAGATACGCAGTATTTT.

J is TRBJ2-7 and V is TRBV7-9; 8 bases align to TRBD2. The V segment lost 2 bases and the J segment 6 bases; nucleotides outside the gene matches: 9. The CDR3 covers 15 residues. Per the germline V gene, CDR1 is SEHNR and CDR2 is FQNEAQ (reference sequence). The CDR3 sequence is CASSLRSGGLGEQYF. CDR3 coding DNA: TGTGCCAGCAGCTTAAGGTCGGGGGGGCTTGGCGAGCAGTACTTC.

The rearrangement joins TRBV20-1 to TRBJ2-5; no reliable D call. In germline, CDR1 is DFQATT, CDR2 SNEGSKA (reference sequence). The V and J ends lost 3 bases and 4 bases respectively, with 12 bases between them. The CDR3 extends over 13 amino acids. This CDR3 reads CSASALNVETQYF. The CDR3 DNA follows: TGCAGTGCTAGTGCTCTTAACGTAGAGACCCAGTACTTC.

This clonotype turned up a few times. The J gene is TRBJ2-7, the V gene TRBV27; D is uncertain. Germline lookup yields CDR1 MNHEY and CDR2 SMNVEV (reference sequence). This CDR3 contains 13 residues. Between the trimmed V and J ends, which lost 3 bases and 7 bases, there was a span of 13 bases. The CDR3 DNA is TGTGCCAGCAGTTTCTCTTCGGGTAAGGAGCAGTACGTC. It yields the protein CASSFSSGKEQYV.

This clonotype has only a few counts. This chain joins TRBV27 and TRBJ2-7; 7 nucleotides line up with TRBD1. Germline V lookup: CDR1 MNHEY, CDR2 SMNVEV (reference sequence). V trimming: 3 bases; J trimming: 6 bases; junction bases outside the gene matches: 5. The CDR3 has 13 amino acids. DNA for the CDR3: TGTGCCAGCAGTTTCTACAGGGGTGCCGAGCAGTACGTC. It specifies CASSFYRGAEQYV.

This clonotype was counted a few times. The CDR3 DNA sequence: TGTGCCAGCAGCTGGCGACTAGCGGGGATCACAGATACGCAGTATTTT. Amino acid sequence: CASSWRLAGITDTQYF. This chain links TRBV7-2 with TRBJ2-3, with 11 bases identical to TRBD2. The CDR3 extends over 16 amino acids. The V gene's germline CDR1 is SGHTA and CDR2 FQGNSA. J was trimmed by 2 bases and V by 4 bases; bases with no gene match: 5.

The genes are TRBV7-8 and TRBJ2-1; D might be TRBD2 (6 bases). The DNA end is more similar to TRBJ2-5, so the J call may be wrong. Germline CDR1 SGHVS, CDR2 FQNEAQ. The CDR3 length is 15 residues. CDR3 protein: CASSWGTRRQETQYF. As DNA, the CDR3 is TGTGCCAGCAGTTGGGGGACTCGCCGCCAAGAGACCCAGTACTTC.

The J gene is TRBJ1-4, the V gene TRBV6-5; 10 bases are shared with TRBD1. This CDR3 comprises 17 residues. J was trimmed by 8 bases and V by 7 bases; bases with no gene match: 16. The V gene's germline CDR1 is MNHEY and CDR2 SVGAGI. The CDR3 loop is CASTTGTGVFWREKLFF. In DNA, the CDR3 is TGTGCCAGCACTACCGGGACAGGGGTGTTTTGGCGAGAAAAACTGTTTTTT.

CDR3 in amino acids: CASSLGPGAGQADTQYF. The CDR3 nucleotides are TGTGCCAGCAGCTTAGGTCCCGGGGCAGGGCAGGCAGATACGCAGTATTTT. The chain carries TRBV7-2 and TRBJ2-3, with D perhaps assigned TRBD1 or TRBD2 (5 bases each). The CDR3 loop spans 17 amino acids. Trimming cost V 1 base and J 4 bases, with 18 bases left between them. The V gene's germline CDR1 is SGHTA and CDR2 FQGNSA.

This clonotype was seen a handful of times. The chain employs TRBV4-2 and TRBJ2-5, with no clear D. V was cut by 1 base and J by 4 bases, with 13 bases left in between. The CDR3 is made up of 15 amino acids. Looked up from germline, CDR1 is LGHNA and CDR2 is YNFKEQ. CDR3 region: CASSQAVGFPETQYF. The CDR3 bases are TGTGCCAGCAGCCAAGCGGTTGGTTTTCCAGAGACCCAGTACTTC.

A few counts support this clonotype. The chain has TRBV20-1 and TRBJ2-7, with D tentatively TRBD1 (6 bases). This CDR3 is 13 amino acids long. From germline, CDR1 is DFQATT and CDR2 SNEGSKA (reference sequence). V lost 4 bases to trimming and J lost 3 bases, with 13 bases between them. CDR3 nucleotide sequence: TGCAGTGCTACGAAGCAGGGGAACTACGAGCAGTACTTC. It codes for CSATKQGNYEQYF.

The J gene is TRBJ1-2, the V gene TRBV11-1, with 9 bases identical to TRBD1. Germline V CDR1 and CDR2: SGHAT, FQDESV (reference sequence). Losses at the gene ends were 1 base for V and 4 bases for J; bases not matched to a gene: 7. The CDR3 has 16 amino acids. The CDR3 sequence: CASSLETGTGFYGYTF. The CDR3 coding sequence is TGTGCCAGCAGCTTAGAGACCGGGACAGGGTTCTATGGCTACACCTTC.

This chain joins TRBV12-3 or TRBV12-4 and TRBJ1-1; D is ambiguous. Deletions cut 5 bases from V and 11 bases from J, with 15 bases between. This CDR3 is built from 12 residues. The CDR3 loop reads CASSMLLGEAFF. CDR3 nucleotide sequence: TGTGCCAGCAGTATGCTACTTGGTGAGGCTTTCTTT.

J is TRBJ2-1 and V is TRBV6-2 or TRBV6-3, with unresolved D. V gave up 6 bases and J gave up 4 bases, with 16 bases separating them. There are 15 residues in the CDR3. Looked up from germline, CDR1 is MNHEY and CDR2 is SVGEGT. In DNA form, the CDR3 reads TGTGCCAGCAGAGCCCCGGTCGTCCCTTACAATGAGCAGTTCTTC. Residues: CASRAPVVPYNEQFF.

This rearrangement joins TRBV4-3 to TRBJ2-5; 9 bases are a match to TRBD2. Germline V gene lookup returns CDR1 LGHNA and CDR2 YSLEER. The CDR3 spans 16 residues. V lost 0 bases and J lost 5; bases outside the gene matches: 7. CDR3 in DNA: TGCGCCAGCAGCCAAGACGCGGGGGGGTACGGGGAGACCCAGTACTTC. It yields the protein CASSQDAGGYGETQYF.

CDR3 region: CASSQDVGNNQPQHF. CDR3 nucleotide sequence: TGCGCCAGCAGCCAAGACGTGGGGAATAATCAGCCCCAGCATTTT. The V call is TRBV4-3, the J call TRBJ1-5; D is uncertain. The CDR3 loop spans 15 amino acids. CDR1 and CDR2 (germline): LGHNA, YSLEER. V was clipped by 0 bases and J by 4 bases, with 10 bases between them.

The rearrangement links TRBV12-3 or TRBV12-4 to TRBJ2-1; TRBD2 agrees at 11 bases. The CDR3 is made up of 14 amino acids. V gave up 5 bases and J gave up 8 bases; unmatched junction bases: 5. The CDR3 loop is CASSLSGGVHEQFF. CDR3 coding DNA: TGTGCCAGCAGTCTTAGCGGGGGGGTCCATGAGCAGTTCTTC.

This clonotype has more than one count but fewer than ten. CDR3 DNA sequence: TGTGCCAGCAGAAGAGGGCCAAACACTGAAGCTTTCTTT. It encodes CASRRGPNTEAFF. The gene calls are TRBV6-5 and TRBJ1-1; unclear D gene. Per germline, CDR1 MNHEY and CDR2 SVGAGI. Trimming left V 6 bases short and J 2 bases short, with 10 bases between. This CDR3 has 13 amino acids.

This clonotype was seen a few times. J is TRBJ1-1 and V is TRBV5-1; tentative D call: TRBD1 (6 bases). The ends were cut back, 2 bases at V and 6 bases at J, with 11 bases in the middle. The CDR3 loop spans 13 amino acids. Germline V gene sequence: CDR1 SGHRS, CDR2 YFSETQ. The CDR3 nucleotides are TGCGCCAGCAGCTTTGGGGGGGGCGCTGAAGCTTTCTTT. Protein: CASSFGGGAEAFF.

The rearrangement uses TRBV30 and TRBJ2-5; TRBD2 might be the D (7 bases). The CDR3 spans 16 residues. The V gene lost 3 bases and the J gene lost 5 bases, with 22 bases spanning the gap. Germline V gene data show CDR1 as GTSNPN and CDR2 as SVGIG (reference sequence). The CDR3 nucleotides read TGTGCCTGGAGCGCCGGGGCGGGGGCCTTCCTTGAGACCCAGTACTTC. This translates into CAWSAGAGAFLETQYF. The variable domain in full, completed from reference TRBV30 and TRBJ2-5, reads SQTIHQWPATLVQPVGSPLSLECTVEGTSNPNLYWYRQAAGRGLQLLFYSVGIGQISSEVPQNLSASRPQDRQFILSSKKLLLSDSGFYLCAWSAGAGAFLETQYFGPGTRLLVL.

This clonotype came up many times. The CDR3 nucleotides read TGCGCCAGCAGCAATACAGGGGGATCCACTGAAGCTTTCTTT. It encodes CASSNTGGSTEAFF. The chain combines TRBV5-1 with TRBJ1-1; TRBD1 aligns across 8 bases. CDR3 length: 14 amino acids. CDR1 SGHRS and CDR2 YFSETQ come from the germline V gene. V was clipped by 4 bases and J by 4 bases; unmatched bases: 6.

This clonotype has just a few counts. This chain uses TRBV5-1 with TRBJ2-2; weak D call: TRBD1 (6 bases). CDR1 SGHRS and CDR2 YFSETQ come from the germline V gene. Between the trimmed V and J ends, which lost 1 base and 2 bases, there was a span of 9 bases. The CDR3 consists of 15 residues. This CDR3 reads CASSLLGQNTGELFF. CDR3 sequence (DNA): TGCGCCAGCAGCTTGTTGGGACAAAACACCGGGGAGCTGTTTTTT.

Written as DNA, the CDR3 is TGTGCCACCAGTCAAGCGGGGACAGATACGCAGTATTTT. This codes for CATSQAGTDTQYF. This chain joins TRBV24-1 and TRBJ2-3; TRBD2 matches at 7 bases. Per germline, CDR1 KGHDR and CDR2 SFDVKD. This CDR3 contains 13 residues. The J segment lost 3 bases and the V segment lost 6 bases, leaving 2 bases of the junction unmatched.

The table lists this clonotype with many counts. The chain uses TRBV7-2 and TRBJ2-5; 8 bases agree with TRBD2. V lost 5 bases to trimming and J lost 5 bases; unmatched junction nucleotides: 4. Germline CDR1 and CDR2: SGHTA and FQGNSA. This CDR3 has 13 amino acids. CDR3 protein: CASSPRLAETQYF. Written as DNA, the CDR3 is TGTGCCAGCAGCCCCAGACTAGCGGAGACCCAGTACTTC.

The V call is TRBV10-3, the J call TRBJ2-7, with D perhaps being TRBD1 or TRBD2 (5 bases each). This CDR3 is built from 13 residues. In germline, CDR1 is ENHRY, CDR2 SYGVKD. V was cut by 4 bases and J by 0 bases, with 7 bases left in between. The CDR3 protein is CAISAGSSYEQYF. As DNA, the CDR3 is TGTGCCATCAGTGCAGGGAGCTCCTACGAGCAGTACTTC.